This T cell receptor beta chain was sequenced during a study of blood T cell repertoires in COVID-19. Per the germline V gene, CDR1 is SQVTM and CDR2 is ANQGSEA. The CDR3 is 14 amino acids. V lost 3 bases and J lost 4, with 13 bases in between. Repertoires were generated with immunoSEQ multiplex PCR, while TCRdb's copy carries only in-frame clones and drops some. The data hold approximately 270,000 clones, with 70% to 90% observed a single time. The sequence was obtained from a human donor with COVID-19, enrolled during active disease. The donor label of this sample is uncertain. Specimen: peripheral blood. The V gene is TRBV29-1, the J gene TRBJ1-3, with a possible D match to TRBD1 (5 bases). CDR3 residues: CSVETVARGNTIYF. The CDR3 nucleotides read TGCAGCGTTGAGACAGTGGCTAGAGGAAACACCATATATTTT.